This T cell receptor (beta chain) was identified during a study of CD8 T cells in ankylosing spondylitis. TCR beta libraries were made by quantitative 5'-RACE with molecular barcodes. From the 5' RACE reads, TCRdb called clonotypes with MiXCR, one entry per CDR3 protein. The table lists fewer than 400,000 distinct CDR3 sequences, 20% to 25% of them singletons. With regard to this clonotype: Its cognate antigen is unknown.

V lost 0 bases, J lost 2 bases, and 7 bases stayed unmatched. The germline CDR1 and CDR2 sequences are SGHRS and YFSETQ. The CDR3 sequence is 16 residues long. Overall study results and limits: In synovial fluid and blood from reactive arthritis, some motif variants were previously reported. Disease-associated clonotypes exhibited CD8+ identity and were relatively infrequent in peripheral blood. Matched ankylosing spondylitis synovial fluid reportedly contained a significantly enriched population of disease-linked clones. A TCR beta motif of eight highly homologous variants appeared characteristic of ankylosing spondylitis blood.

The receptor comes from a male donor with ankylosing spondylitis. Sequenced material: blood, either unsorted or a sorted T cell fraction (not recorded which). This rearrangement joins TRBV5-1 to TRBJ2-7; 8 bases fit TRBD2. CDR3 DNA sequence: TGCGCCAGCAGCTTGGATGATCCGCGGGAGGCCTACGAGCAGTACTTC. This gives the protein CASSLDDPREAYEQYF.